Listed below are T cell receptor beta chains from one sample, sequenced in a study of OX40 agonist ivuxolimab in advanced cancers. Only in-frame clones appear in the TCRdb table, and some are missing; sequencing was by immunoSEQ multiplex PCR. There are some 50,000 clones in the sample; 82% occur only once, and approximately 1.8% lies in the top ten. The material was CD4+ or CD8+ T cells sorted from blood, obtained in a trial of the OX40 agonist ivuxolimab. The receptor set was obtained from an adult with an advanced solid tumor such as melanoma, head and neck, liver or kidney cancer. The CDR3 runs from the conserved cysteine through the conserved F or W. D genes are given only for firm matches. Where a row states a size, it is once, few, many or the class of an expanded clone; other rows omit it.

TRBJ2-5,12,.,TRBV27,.,TGTGCCAGCAGGCGGTCGGAAGAGACCCAGTACTTC,CASRRSEETQYF
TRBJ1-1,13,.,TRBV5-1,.,TGCGCCAGCAGCCGGTCAGGGGACACTGAAGCTTTCTTT,CASSRSGDTEAFF
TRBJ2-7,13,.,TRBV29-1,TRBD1,TGCAGCGTAAGGACAGGGGGGCCCTACGAGCAGTACTTC,CSVRTGGPYEQYF
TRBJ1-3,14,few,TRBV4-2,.,TGTGCCAGCAGCACGACTGACAGGGGAAACACCATATATTTT,CASSTTDRGNTIYF
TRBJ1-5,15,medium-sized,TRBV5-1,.,TGCGCCAGCAGCTTGGACGGGGATAGCAATCAGCCCCAGCATTTT,CASSLDGDSNQPQHF
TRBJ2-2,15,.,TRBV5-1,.,TGCGCCAGCAGCTTGGCCTCTAAGAACACCGGGGAGCTGTTTTTT,CASSLASKNTGELFF
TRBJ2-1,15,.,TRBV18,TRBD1,TGTGCCAGCTCACCTGGACAGGCCCTCTACAATGAGCAGTTCTTC,CASSPGQALYNEQFF
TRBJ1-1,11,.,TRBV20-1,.,TGCAGTGCTAGAGGGGACGGAGCCGCTTTCTTT,CSARGDGAAFF
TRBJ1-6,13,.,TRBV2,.,TGTGCCAGCAGGGGGACGGGGGATTCACCCCTCCACTTT,CASRGTGDSPLHF
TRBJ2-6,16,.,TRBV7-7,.,TGTGCTAGCAGTACCGGACGGGGCTCTGGGGCCAACGTCCTGACTTTC,CASSTGRGSGANVLTF
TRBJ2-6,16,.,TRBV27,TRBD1,TGTGCCAGCAGTATTCTGACAGGGTCTGGGGCCAACGTCCTGACTTTC,CASSILTGSGANVLTF
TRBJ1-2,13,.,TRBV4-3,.,TGCGCCAGCAGCCAATCCGGGACCTATGGCTACACCTTC,CASSQSGTYGYTF
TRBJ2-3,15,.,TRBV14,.,TGTGCCAGCAGCCCGTGGACGGACAGCACAGATACGCAGTATTTT,CASSPWTDSTDTQYF
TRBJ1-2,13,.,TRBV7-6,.,TGTGCCAGCAGCTTAGAATGGGGAGATGGCTACACCTTC,CASSLEWGDGYTF
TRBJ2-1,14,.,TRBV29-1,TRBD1,TGCAGCGTTGAACCAGGGGGCGCCTACAATGAGCAGTTCTTC,CSVEPGGAYNEQFF
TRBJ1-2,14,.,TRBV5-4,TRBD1,TGTGCCAGCAGCTTGGTTTCGGGACAGGGCAGCTACACCTTC,CASSLVSGQGSYTF
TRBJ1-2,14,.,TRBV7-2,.,TGTGCCAGCAGCTCCAGGGGTCTTAACTATGGCTACACCTTC,CASSSRGLNYGYTF
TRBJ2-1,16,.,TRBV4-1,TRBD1,TGCGCCAGCAGCCCTGGACAGGGAAAGGTATACAATGAGCAGTTCTTC,CASSPGQGKVYNEQFF
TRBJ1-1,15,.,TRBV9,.,TGTGCCAGCAGCCTCGCCGGGGGGCGGGACACTGAAGCTTTCTTT,CASSLAGGRDTEAFF
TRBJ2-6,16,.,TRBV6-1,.,TGTGCCAGCAGTGAAGCCGTTTGGGGGGGGGCCAACGTCCTGACTTTC,CASSEAVWGGANVLTF
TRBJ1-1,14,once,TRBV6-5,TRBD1,TGTGCCAGCTCCAGGGGGCCGGGGGGGACTGAAGCTTTCTTT,CASSRGPGGTEAFF
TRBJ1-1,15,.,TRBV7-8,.,TGTGCCAGCAGCTTAGACGTCGCGGGGGGATCTGAAGCTTTCTTT,CASSLDVAGGSEAFF